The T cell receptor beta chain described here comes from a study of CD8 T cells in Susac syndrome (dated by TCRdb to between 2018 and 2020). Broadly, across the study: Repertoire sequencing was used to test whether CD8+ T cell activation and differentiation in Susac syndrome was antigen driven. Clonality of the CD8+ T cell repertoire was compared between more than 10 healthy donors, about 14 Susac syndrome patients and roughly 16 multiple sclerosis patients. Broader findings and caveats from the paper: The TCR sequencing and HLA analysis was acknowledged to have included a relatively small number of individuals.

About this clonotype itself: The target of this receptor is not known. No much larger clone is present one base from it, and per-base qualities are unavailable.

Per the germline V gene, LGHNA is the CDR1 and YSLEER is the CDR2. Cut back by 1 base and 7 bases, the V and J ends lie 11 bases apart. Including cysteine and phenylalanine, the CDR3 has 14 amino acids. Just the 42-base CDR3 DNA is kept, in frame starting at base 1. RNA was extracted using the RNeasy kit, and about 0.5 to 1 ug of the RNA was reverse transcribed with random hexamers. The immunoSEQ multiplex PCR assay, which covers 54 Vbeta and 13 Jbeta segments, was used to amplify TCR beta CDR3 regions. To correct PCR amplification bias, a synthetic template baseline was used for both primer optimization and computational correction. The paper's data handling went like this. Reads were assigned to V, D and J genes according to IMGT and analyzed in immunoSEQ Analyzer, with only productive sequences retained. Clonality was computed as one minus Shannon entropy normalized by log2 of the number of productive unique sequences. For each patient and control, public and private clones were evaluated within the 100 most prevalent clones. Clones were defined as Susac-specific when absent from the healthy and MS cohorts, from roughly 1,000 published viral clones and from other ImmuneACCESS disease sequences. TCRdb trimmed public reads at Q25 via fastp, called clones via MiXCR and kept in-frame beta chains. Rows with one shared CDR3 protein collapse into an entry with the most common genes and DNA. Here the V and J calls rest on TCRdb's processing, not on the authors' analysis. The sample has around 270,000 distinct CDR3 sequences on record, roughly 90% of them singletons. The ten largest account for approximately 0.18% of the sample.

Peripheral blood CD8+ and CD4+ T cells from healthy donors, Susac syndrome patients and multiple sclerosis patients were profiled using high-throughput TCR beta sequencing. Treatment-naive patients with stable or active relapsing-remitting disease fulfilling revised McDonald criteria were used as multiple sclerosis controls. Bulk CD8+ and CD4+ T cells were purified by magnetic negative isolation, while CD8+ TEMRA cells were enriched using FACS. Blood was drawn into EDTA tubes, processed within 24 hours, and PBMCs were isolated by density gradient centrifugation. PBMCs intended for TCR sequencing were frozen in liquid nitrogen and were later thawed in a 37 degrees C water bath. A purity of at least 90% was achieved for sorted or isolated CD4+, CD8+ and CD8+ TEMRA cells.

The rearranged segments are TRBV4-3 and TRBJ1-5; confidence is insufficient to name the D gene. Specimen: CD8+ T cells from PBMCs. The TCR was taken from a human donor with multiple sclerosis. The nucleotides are TGCGCCAGCAGCCAAGTGCAGGCGATCCAGCCCCAGCATTTT. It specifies CASSQVQAIQPQHF.